Many counts were recorded for the clone carrying this T cell receptor (beta chain). Its target is unknown. This sample stems from a study of regulatory T cells in long-lasting Graves disease. Germline lookup yields CDR1 SGHRS and CDR2 YFSETQ. The CDR3 sequence is 20 residues long. V trimming: 1 base; J trimming: 8 bases; junction bases outside the gene matches: 22. Investigators prepared the TCR beta libraries by applying iRepertoire HTBI primers and Arm-PCR of CDR3 regions. TCRdb re-derived calls from the multiplex PCR reads in MiXCR, one entry per CDR3 protein. The sample has about 620,000 distinct CDR3 sequences; roughly 16% are singletons. As for time point: newly diagnosed GD, antithyroid drugs for less than 3 months. Extracted RNA from PBMCs served as the source of the TCR library. Notes on the study in general: Among persistent patients, a larger number of public clonotypes were shared (approximately 3,000) than among newly diagnosed patients (about 1,000).

These data were also filed under a second study, of T cells in Graves' hyperthyroidism and ophthalmopathy. From that second work: For Graves' hyperthyroidism to be stable, ophthalmopathy could not progress within 18 months. The HTBI primer set was used in a first-round RT-PCR of the TCR CDR3.

This chain connects TRBV5-1 to TRBJ2-1; TRBD2 matches 9 bases. The sample was peripheral blood mononuclear cells (PBMCs), taken at new diagnosis, from a patient treated with antithyroid drugs. The clonotype originates from a woman aged 25 to 39 with Graves disease. DNA for the CDR3: TGCGCCAGCAGCTTGTTGATCCCAGGCGGGAGGGGATCGGGAGTGTATGAGCAGTTCTTC. Residues: CASSLLIPGGRGSGVYEQFF.